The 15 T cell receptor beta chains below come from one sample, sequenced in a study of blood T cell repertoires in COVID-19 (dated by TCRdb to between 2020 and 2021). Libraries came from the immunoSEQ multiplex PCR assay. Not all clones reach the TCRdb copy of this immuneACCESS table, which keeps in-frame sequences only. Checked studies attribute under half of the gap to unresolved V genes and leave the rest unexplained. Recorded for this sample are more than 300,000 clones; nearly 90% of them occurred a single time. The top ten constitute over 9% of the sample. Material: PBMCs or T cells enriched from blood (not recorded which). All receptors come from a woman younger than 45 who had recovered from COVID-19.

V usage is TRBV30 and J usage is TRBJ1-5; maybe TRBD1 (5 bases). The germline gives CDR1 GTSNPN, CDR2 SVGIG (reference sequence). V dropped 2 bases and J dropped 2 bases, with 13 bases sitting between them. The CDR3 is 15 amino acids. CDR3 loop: CAWSPGAAGNQPQHF. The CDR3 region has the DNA TGTGCCTGGAGTCCTGGGGCCGCGGGCAATCAGCCCCAGCATTTT.

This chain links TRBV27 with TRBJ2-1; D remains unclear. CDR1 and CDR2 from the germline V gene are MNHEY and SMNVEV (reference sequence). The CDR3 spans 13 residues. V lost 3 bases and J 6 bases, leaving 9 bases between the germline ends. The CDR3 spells CASSLLEFNEQFF. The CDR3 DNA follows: TGTGCCAGCAGTTTGCTCGAGTTCAATGAGCAGTTCTTC.

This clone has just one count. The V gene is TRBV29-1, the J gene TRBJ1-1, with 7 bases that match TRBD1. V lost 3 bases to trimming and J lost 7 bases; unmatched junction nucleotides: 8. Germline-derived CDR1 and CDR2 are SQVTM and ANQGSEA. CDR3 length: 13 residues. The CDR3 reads CSVEEGRTGEAFF. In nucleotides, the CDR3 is TGCAGCGTTGAGGAGGGGCGGACAGGTGAAGCTTTCTTT.

CDR3 region: CASSLLSGTGTEQYF. CDR3 nucleotides: TGTGCCAGCAGCCTCCTATCCGGGACAGGGACCGAGCAGTACTTC. The genes are TRBV6-2 or TRBV6-3 and TRBJ2-7; 9 nucleotides align to TRBD1. The CDR3 is made up of 15 amino acids. The trim removed 6 bases at V and 6 bases at J, leaving 12 bases unmatched. From germline, CDR1 is MNHEY and CDR2 SVGEGT.

The CDR3 DNA reads as TGTGCCACCAGCAGAGATGTGGGGGGAGAGACCCAGTACTTC. Amino acid sequence: CATSRDVGGETQYF. The chain couples TRBV15 to TRBJ2-5; tentative D call: TRBD2 (6 bases). Germline V CDR1 and CDR2: LNHNV, YYDKDF (reference sequence). The V and J ends lost 0 bases and 4 bases respectively, with 9 bases between them. The CDR3 covers 14 residues.

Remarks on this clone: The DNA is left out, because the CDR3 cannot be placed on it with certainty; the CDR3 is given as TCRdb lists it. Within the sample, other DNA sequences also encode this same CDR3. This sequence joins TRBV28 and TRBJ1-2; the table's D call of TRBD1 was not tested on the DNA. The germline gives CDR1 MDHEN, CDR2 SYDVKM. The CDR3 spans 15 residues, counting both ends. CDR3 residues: CASSSSPGQGYGYTF.

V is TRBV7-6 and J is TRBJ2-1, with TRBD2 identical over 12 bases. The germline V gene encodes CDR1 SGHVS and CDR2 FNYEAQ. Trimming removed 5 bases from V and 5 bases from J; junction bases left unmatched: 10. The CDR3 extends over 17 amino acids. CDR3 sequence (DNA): TGTGCCAGCAGCGAACCTAGCGGGAGGGCCTTGAACAATGAGCAGTTCTTC. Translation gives CASSEPSGRALNNEQFF.

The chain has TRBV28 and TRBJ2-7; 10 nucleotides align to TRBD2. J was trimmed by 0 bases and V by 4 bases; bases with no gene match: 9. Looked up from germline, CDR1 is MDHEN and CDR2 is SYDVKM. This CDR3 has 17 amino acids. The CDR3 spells CASSSPGLASNSYEQYF. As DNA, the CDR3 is TGTGCCAGCAGTTCCCCGGGACTAGCGTCGAACTCCTACGAGCAGTACTTC.

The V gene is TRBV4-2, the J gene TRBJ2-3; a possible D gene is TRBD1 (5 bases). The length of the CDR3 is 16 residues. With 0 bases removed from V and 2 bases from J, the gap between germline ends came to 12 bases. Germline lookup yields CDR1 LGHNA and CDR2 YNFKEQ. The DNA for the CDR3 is TGTGCCAGCAGCCAAGATCCCCAGGGAATCACAGATACGCAGTATTTT. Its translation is CASSQDPQGITDTQYF.

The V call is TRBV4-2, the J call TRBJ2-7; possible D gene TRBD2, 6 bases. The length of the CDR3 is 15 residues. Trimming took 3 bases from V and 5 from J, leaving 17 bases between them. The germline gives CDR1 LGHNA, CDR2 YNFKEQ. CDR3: CASSQLFGRTNEQYF. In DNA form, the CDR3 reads TGTGCCAGCAGCCAGTTATTCGGGAGAACTAACGAGCAGTACTTC.

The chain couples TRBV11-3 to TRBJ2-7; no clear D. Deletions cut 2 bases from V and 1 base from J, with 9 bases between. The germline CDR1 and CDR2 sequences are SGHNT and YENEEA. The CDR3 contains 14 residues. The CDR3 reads CASSLIYASYEQYF. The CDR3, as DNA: TGTGCCAGCAGCTTAATTTACGCGTCCTACGAGCAGTACTTC.

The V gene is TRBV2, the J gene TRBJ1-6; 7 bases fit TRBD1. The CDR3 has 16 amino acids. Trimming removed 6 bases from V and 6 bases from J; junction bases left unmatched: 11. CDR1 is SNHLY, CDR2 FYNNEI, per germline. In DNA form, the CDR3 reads TGTGCCAGCAGGGAGACAGGGTCGACGGTTAATTCACCCCTCCACTTT. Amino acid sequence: CASRETGSTVNSPLHF.

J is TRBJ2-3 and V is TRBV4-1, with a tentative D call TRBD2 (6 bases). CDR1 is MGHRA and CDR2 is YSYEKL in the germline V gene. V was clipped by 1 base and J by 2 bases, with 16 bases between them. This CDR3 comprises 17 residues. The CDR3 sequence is CASSQVGTSRFTDTQYF. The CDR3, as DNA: TGCGCCAGCAGCCAAGTCGGTACTAGCCGCTTCACAGATACGCAGTATTTT.

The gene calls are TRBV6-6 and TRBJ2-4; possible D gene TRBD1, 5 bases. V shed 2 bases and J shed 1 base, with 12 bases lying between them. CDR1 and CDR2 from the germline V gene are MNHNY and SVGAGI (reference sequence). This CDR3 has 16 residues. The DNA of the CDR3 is TGTGCCAGCAGTTACGAACAGGTAGTGGCCAAAAACATTCAGTACTTC. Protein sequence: CASSYEQVVAKNIQYF.

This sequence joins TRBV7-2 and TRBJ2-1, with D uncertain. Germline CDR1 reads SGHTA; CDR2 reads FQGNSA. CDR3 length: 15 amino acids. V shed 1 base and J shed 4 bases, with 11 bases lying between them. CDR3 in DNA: TGTGCCAGCAGCTTAGGTTTAGTCGCGTACAATGAGCAGTTCTTC. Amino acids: CASSLGLVAYNEQFF.